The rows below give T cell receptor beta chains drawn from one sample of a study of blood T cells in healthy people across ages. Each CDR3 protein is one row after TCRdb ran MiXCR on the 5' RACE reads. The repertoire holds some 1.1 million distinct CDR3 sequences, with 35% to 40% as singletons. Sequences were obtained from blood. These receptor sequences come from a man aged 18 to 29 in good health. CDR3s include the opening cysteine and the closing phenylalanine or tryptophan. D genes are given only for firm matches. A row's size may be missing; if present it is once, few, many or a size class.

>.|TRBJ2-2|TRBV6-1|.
TGTGCCAGCAGTGAATTCGGGGACGCACGAATTGTTTTTTTGGCCGGGGAGCTGTTTTTT
CASSEFGDARIVFLAGELFF
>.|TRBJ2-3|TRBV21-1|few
TGTGCCAGAGACCGGGACACTAGCACAGATACGCAGTATTTT
CARDRDTSTDTQYF
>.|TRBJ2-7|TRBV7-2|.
TGTGCCAGCAGCTTAGAGTACACCTACGAGCAGTACTTC
CASSLEYTYEQYF
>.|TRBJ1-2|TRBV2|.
TGTGCCAGCATTACAGGGTATGATTATGGCTACACCTTC
CASITGYDYGYTF
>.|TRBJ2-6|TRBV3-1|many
TGTGCCAGCAGCCAAGATCGCGTCTCTGGGGCCAACGTCCTGACTTTC
CASSQDRVSGANVLTF
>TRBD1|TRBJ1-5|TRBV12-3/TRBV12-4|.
TGTGCCGGCCGGGGGAAGACAGGGATTTTGGATCAGCCCCAGCATTTT
CAGRGKTGILDQPQHF
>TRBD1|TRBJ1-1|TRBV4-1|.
TGCGCCAGCAGCCAAGATAGCAGGGGGCTTGCTTTCTTT
CASSQDSRGLAFF
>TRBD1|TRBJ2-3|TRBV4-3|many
TGCGCCAGCAGCCAAGTAGGGACAGAAACAGATACGCAGTATTTT
CASSQVGTETDTQYF
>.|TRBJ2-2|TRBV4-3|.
TGCGCCAGCAGCCAAGAGGGTGGGACCGGGGAGCTGTTTTTT
CASSQEGGTGELFF
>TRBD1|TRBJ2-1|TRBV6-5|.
TGTGCCAGCAGACCTGGGACAGGGTATTACAATGAGCAGTTCTTC
CASRPGTGYYNEQFF
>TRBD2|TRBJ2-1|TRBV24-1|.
TGTGCCACCAGCGCCGGGACTAGCGTCAATGAGCAGTTCTTC
CATSAGTSVNEQFF
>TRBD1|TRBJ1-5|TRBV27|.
TGTGCCAGCACCGCAGGACAGGGGAGCCAGCCCCAGCATTTT
CASTAGQGSQPQHF
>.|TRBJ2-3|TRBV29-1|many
TGCAGCGTCGATGGTCCCGAAGGAACAGATACGCAGTATTTT
CSVDGPEGTDTQYF
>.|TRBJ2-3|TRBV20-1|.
TGCAGTGCTAGAGATGGCGTAGTGACAGATACGCAGTATTTT
CSARDGVVTDTQYF
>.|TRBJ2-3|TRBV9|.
TGTGCCAGCAACGGACGCACAGATACGCAGTATTTT
CASNGRTDTQYF
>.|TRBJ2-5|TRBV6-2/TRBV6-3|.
TGTGTCAGCAGGCCCCGTTACCAAGAGACCCAGTACTTC
CVSRPRYQETQYF
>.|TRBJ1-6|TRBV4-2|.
TGTGCCAGCAGCCAAGAGTTGGTGCGTGGACGGATTAATTCACCCCTCCACTTT
CASSQELVRGRINSPLHF
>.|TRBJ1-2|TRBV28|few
TGTGCCAGCAGCCCGTTTGGTTATAACTATGGCTACACCTTC
CASSPFGYNYGYTF
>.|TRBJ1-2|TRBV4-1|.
TGCGCCAGCAGCCCTAGCAGGGACCCCTATGGCTACACCTTC
CASSPSRDPYGYTF
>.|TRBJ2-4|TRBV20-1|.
TGCAGTGCCGAACTCAGGGGGGGGGCCAAAAACATTCAGTACTTC
CSAELRGGAKNIQYF
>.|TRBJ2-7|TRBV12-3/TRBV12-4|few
TGTGCCAGCGGTACCGATACAGAATTCTACGAGCAGTACTTC
CASGTDTEFYEQYF
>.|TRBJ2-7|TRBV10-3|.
TGTGCCGCCCCAGGGATTAGCTCCTACGGGCAGTACTTC
CAAPGISSYGQYF
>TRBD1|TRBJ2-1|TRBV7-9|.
TGTGCCAGCAGCCCCCCGGGACAGACCTACAATGAGCAGTTCTTC
CASSPPGQTYNEQFF
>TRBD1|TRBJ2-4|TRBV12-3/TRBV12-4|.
TGTGCCAGCAGTTTGGGGACAGGGACGGAAAACATTCAGTACTTC
CASSLGTGTENIQYF
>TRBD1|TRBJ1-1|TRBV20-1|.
TGCAGTGCTAGGAGACTCGGGACAGGGCCTAGTGAAGCTTTCTTT
CSARRLGTGPSEAFF
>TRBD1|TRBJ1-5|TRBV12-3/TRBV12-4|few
TGTGCCAGCAGATTCACGACAGGGGAACAGCCCCAGCATTTT
CASRFTTGEQPQHF
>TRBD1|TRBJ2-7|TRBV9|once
TGTGCCAGCAGCACCCAAGACAGGGGGTTATCCTACGAGCAGTACTTC
CASSTQDRGLSYEQYF
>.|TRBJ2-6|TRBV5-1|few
TGCGCCAGCACCCCCATTGCACTCTCTGGGGCCAACGTCCTGACTTTC
CASTPIALSGANVLTF
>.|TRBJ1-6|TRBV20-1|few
TGCAGTGCTACCCCGCGGGGGCTGAGCTCCTATAATTCACCCCTCCACTTT
CSATPRGLSSYNSPLHF
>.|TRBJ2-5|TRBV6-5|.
TGTGCCAGCACCAAACGGGGGGAGACCCAGTACTTC
CASTKRGETQYF
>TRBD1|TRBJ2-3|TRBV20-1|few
TGCAGTGCCCGAATCGGGACAGGGTTTAAAGATACGCAGTATTTT
CSARIGTGFKDTQYF
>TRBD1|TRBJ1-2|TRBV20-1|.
TGCAGTGCTAGGTCTACAGGGGAAGACTATGGCTACACCTTC
CSARSTGEDYGYTF
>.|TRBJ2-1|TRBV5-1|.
TGCGCCAGCAGCCCCGCTTTGGGGCAGCACAATGAGCAGTTCTTC
CASSPALGQHNEQFF
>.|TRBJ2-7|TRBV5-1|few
TGCGCCAGCAGCTTGGTACCCGGTACTGCCTACGAGCAGTACTTC
CASSLVPGTAYEQYF
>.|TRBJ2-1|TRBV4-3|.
TGCGCCAGCAGCCAAGTCGTAGCCATAACGAATGAGCAGTTCTTC
CASSQVVAITNEQFF
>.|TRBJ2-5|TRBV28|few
TGTGCCACTTCAGAGACCCAAGAGACCCAGTACTTC
CATSETQETQYF
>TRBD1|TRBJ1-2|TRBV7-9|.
TGTGCCAGCACCACTTCGGACAGGGGAAGGTATGGCTACACCTTC
CASTTSDRGRYGYTF
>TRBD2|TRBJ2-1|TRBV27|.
TGTGCCAGCAGTCAAGGGGCGGGGGGGGGCATCAATGAGCAGTTCTTC
CASSQGAGGGINEQFF
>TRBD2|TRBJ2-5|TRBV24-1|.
TGTGCCACCCAGCGGGAGCCTGGCGGTGAGCAGTACTTC
CATQREPGGEQYF
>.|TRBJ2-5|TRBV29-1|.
TGCAGCGTTGGAGACAGGCACAAAGAGACCCAGTACTTC
CSVGDRHKETQYF
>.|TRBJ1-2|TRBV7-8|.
TGTGCCAGCAGCTTAAGGGATAGATTATTTGTGGGCTACACCTTC
CASSLRDRLFVGYTF
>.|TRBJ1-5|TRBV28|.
TGTGCCAGCGTACCTAATAGCAATCAGCCCCAGCATTTT
CASVPNSNQPQHF